This record covers a single TCR beta chain. Its antigen is not known. The sample is drawn from a study of CD8+ T cells in alopecia areata. Study-wide background: Scoring treated patients' severity relied on the percentage of scalp area affected. Findings of the study overall: Whereas mice showed it more clearly, TCR sharing across patients was murkier, possibly because of HLA.

Extracted RNA was reverse transcribed, and the resulting cDNA served as sequencing template. Clones were sequenced by immunoSEQ multiplex PCR, and TCRdb holds only the in-frame ones, with some missing. The table lists some 150,000 clones, less than 75% of them singletons. Between the trimmed V and J ends, which lost 6 bases and 4 bases, there was a span of 12 bases. The CDR3 is made up of 12 amino acids. Germline V CDR1 and CDR2: SQVTM, ANQGSEA. As for treatment: oral pan-JAK inhibitor, 5-10 mg twice daily. The sequence came from a human donor with alopecia areata. The chain carries TRBV29-1 and TRBJ1-2; D is possibly TRBD1 (5 bases). The sequencing used CD4+ T cells sorted from blood, collected at approximately week 56, from a patient treated with tofacitinib. CDR3: CSVVRESYGYTF. The CDR3 DNA reads as TGCAGCGTCGTCAGGGAGTCCTATGGCTACACCTTC.